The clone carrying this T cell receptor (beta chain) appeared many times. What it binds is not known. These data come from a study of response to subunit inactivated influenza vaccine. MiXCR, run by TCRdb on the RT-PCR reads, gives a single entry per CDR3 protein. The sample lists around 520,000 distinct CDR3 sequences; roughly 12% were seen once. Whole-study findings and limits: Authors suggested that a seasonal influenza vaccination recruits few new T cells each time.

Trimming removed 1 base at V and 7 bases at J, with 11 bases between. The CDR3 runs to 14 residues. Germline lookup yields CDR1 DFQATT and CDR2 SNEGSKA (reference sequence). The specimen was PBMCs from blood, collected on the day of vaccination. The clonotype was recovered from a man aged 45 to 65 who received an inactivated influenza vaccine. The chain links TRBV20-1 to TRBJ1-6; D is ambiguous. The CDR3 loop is CSARGSNSNSPLHF. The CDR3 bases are TGCAGTGCTAGAGGGTCCAACTCGAATTCACCCCTCCACTTT.